The subject of this entry is one T cell receptor (beta chain). The ends lost 6 bases at V and 7 bases at J; junction bases unmatched: 7. This CDR3 is 15 amino acids long. CDR1 is SGHNT, CDR2 YYREEE, per germline (reference sequence). TCRdb keeps only in-frame clones here, not all; method: immunoSEQ multiplex PCR. The table shows fewer than 45,000 clones, with 75% to 95% occurring only once. The data were taken from a study of control samples from healthy donors and cancer patients. Specimen: PBMCs. V and J are TRBV5-4 and TRBJ2-1, with 13 bases identical to TRBD2. This receptor was identified in a woman aged 40-49 years with head and neck cancer. The CDR3 spells CASTRTSGSMNEQFF. As DNA, the CDR3 is TGTGCCAGCACCAGGACTAGCGGGAGCATGAATGAGCAGTTCTTC.